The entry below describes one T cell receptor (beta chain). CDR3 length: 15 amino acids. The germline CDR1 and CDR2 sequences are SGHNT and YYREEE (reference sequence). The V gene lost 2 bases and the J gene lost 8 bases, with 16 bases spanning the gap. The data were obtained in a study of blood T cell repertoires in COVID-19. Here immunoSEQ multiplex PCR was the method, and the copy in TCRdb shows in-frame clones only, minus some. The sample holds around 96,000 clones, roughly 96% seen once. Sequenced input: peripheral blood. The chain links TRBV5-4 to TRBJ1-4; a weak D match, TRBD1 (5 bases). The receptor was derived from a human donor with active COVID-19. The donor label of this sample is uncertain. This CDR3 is CASSLPGLGSEKLFF. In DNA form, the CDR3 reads TGTGCCAGCAGCTTACCGGGACTGGGAAGCGAAAAACTGTTTTTT.